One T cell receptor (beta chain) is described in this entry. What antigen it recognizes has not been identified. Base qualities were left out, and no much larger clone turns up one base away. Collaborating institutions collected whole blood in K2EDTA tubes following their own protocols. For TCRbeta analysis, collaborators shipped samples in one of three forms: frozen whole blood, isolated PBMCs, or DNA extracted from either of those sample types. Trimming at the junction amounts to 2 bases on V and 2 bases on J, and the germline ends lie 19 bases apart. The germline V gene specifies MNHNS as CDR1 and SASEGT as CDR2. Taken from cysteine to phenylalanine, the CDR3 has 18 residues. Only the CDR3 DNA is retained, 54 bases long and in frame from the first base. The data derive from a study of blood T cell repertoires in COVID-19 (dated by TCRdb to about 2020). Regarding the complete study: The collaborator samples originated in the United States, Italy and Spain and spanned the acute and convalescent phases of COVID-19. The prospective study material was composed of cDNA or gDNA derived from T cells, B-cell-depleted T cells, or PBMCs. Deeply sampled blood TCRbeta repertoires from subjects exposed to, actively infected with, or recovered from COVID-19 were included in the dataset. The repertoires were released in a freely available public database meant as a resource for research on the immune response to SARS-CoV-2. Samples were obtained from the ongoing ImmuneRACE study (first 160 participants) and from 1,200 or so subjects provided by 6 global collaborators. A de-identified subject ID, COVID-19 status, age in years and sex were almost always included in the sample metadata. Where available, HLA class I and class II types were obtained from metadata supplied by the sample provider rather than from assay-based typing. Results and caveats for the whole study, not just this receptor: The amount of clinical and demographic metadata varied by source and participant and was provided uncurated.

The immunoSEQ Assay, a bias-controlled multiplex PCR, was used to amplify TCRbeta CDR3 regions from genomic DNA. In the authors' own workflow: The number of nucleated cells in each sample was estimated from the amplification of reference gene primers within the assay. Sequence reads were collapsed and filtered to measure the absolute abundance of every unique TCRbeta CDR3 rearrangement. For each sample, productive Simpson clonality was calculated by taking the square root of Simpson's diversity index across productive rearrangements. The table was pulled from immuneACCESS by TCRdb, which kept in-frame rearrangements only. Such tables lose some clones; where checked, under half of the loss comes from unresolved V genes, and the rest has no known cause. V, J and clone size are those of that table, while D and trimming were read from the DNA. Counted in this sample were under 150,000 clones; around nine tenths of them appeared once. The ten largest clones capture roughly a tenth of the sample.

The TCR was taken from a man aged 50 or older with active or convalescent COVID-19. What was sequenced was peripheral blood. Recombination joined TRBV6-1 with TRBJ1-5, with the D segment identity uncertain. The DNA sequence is TGTGCCAGCAGTGAACCATGGAGGAGGATCGAGGGCAATCAGCCCCAGCATTTT. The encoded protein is CASSEPWRRIEGNQPQHF.